Listed below are T cell receptor beta chains from one sample, sequenced in a study of T cell responses to AZD1222 COVID-19 vaccine. Data came from immunoSEQ multiplex PCR; TCRdb stores just in-frame clones and leaves some out. This sample carries some 97,000 clones, around nine tenths of them seen once, and the ten largest clones take over 3%. The sequencing used peripheral blood, collected on day 0 of AZD1222 vaccination. The receptors stem from an adult in good health. The CDR3 runs from the conserved cysteine through the conserved F or W. The order of the fields is V gene, CDR3 protein.

v_gene: TRBV7-2; CDR3aa: CASSLNPTSTDTQYF
v_gene: TRBV30; CDR3aa: CAWRPRGQIYEQYF
v_gene: TRBV19; CDR3aa: CASSMTTGGNEKLFF
v_gene: TRBV7-8; CDR3aa: CASSFREGGNQPQHF
v_gene: TRBV19; CDR3aa: CASSISRGGGGDTQYF
v_gene: TRBV3-1/TRBV3-2; CDR3aa: CASSRTGELFF
v_gene: TRBV6-2/TRBV6-3; CDR3aa: CASSPTTGGTDTQYF
v_gene: TRBV5-4; CDR3aa: CASSLYLGSNSPLHF
v_gene: TRBV6-5; CDR3aa: CASSYGGFSGANVLTF
v_gene: TRBV5-5; CDR3aa: CASSSMPGQGKGGYTF
v_gene: TRBV5-6; CDR3aa: CASSSTYRGVNTEAFF